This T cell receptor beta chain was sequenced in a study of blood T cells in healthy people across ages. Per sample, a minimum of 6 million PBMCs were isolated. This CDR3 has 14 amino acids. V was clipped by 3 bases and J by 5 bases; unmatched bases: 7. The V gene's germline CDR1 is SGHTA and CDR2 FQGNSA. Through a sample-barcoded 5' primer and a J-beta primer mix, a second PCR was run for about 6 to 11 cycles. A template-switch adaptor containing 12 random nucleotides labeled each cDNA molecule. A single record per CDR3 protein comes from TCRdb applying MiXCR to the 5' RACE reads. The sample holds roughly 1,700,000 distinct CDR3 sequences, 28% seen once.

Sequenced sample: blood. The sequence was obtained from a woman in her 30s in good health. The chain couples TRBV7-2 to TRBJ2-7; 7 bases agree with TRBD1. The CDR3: CASSLTGCGDEQYF. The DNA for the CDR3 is TGTGCCAGCAGCTTGACAGGGTGCGGCGACGAGCAGTACTTC.